The 22 T cell receptor beta chains reported below all come from one sample, sequenced in a study of cytomegalovirus exposure and HLA in healthy donors. The PCR ran on 60 Vbeta and 13 Jbeta primers. Data came from immunoSEQ multiplex PCR; TCRdb stores just in-frame clones and leaves some out. Of around 200,000 clones in the sample, almost 80% were seen once. The material sequenced was PBMCs. The receptors were sampled from a male donor in good health and CMV-seronegative.

The chain combines TRBV6-5 with TRBJ1-1; a possible D gene is TRBD1 (5 bases). The germline V and J ends were trimmed by 0 bases and 5 bases, with 10 bases remaining between them. The V gene's germline CDR1 is MNHEY and CDR2 SVGAGI. CDR3 length: 14 amino acids. Here the CDR3 DNA reads TGTGCCAGCAGTTACTCCGGGGGAGTGACTGAAGCTTTCTTT. Encoded protein: CASSYSGGVTEAFF.

As concerns this clone: One end of the junction fails to match germline, which may point to a read error. V usage is TRBV29-1 and J usage is TRBJ2-5; 8 bases fit TRBD2. CDR1 is SQVTM and CDR2 is ANQGSEA in the germline V gene. This CDR3 comprises 14 residues. DNA for the CDR3: TGCAGCGTTGACCTTGGACTAGCCCAAGAGGCCCAGTACTTC. Translated: CSVDLGLAQEAQYF.

The genes are TRBV7-9 and TRBJ2-7; D perhaps matches TRBD1 (5 bases). This CDR3 region has 15 residues. CDR1 and CDR2 (germline): SEHNR, FQNEAQ (reference sequence). V was cut by 1 base and J by 1 base, with 11 bases left in between. The CDR3 sequence: CASSLGAGLSYEQYF. CDR3 coding DNA: TGTGCCAGCAGCTTAGGGGCAGGGCTGTCCTACGAGCAGTACTTC.

The J gene is TRBJ2-3, the V gene TRBV2, with 7 bases lining up with TRBD2. The CDR3 spans 16 residues. Germline V gene sequence: CDR1 SNHLY, CDR2 FYNNEI. J was trimmed by 2 bases and V by 4 bases; bases with no gene match: 9. Here the CDR3 reads CASSGSASGFTDTQYF. In nucleotides, the CDR3 is TGTGCCAGCAGTGGGTCAGCTAGCGGCTTCACAGATACGCAGTATTTT.

The V and J genes are TRBV5-4 and TRBJ2-3; 9 nucleotides agree with TRBD2. Germline V CDR1 and CDR2: SGHNT, YYREEE (reference sequence). J lost 2 bases, V lost 4 bases, and 2 bases had no gene match. The CDR3 spans 14 residues. DNA of the CDR3: TGTGCCAGCAGCGCGGGGGGGCCCACAGATACGCAGTATTTT. Translation gives CASSAGGPTDTQYF.

The chain uses TRBV12-5 and TRBJ1-2, with D uncertain. This CDR3 region has 15 residues. V was cut by 6 bases and J by 2 bases, with 16 bases left in between. Germline-derived CDR1 and CDR2 are LGHNT and FRNRAP. The CDR3 region is CASGPNVFGNYGYTF. In nucleotides, the CDR3 is TGTGCTAGTGGCCCCAACGTTTTCGGGAACTATGGCTACACCTTC.

V is TRBV7-9 and J is TRBJ1-5; D call uncertain. The germline V gene has CDR1 SEHNR and CDR2 FQNEAQ (reference sequence). The length of the CDR3 is 14 residues. With 4 bases removed from V and 0 bases from J, the gap between germline ends came to 7 bases. The CDR3 spells CASSSEGSNQPQHF. The CDR3 nucleotides read TGTGCCAGCAGCTCTGAGGGTAGCAATCAGCCCCAGCATTTT.

The table lists this clone with a count of one. The V call is TRBV4-3, the J call TRBJ2-3, with TRBD2 identical over 10 bases. The CDR3 is made up of 15 amino acids. CDR1 and CDR2 (germline): LGHNA, YSLEER. J lost 5 bases, V lost 1 base, and 3 bases had no gene match. CDR3 nucleotides: TGCGCCAGCAGCCAAGGACTAGCGGGTTTAGATACGCAGTATTTT. Amino acid sequence: CASSQGLAGLDTQYF.

This CDR3 is CASTAKTGGDFITDTQYF. The DNA of the CDR3 is TGCGCCAGCACCGCAAAAACAGGGGGCGATTTCATCACAGATACGCAGTATTTT. This rearrangement joins TRBV5-1 to TRBJ2-3; the match to TRBD1 covers 9 bases. CDR1 SGHRS and CDR2 YFSETQ come from the germline V gene. The V segment lost 6 bases and the J segment 2 bases; nucleotides outside the gene matches: 16. This CDR3 has 18 residues.

The gene calls are TRBV28 and TRBJ2-6; D is ambiguous. This CDR3 spans 13 amino acids. Germline-derived CDR1 and CDR2 are MDHEN and SYDVKM. The V gene lost 6 bases and the J gene lost 4 bases, with 7 bases spanning the gap. This CDR3 is CASRNSGANVLTF. The CDR3 DNA reads as TGTGCCAGCAGGAATAGCGGGGCCAACGTCCTGACTTTC.

The genes are TRBV4-2 and TRBJ2-7, with D possibly being TRBD1 (5 bases). The length of the CDR3 is 14 residues. Germline assignment: CDR1 LGHNA and CDR2 YNFKEQ. The V end lost 0 bases, the J end lost 1 base, and 7 bases lay between the germline ends. The CDR3 region is CASSQDRQSYEQYF. The DNA of the CDR3 is TGTGCCAGCAGCCAAGATCGACAGTCCTACGAGCAGTACTTC.

In this sample, this clone turned up a few times. The chain links TRBV4-3 to TRBJ2-5, with TRBD2 identical over 7 bases. The CDR3 runs to 18 residues. The V and J ends lost 0 bases and 0 bases, in that order; junction bases with no gene match: 10. Germline CDR1 and CDR2: LGHNA and YSLEER. The chain's CDR3 is CASSQEPPGREYQETQYF. Written as DNA, the CDR3 is TGCGCCAGCAGCCAAGAACCCCCGGGGCGGGAGTACCAAGAGACCCAGTACTTC.

The V call is TRBV11-2, the J call TRBJ2-1; 11 bases are a match to TRBD1. J lost 4 bases, V lost 5 bases, and 7 bases had no gene match. Germline assignment: CDR1 SGHAT and CDR2 FQNNGV. The CDR3 totals 16 residues. In DNA form, the CDR3 reads TGTGCCAGCAGCATCAGGACAGGGGGCACGTACAATGAGCAGTTCTTC. It translates to CASSIRTGGTYNEQFF.

This clone was seen more than once but under ten times. The chain recombines TRBV27 with TRBJ1-2; no reliable D call. CDR1 and CDR2 (germline): MNHEY, SMNVEV (reference sequence). Trimming took 6 bases from V and 6 from J, leaving 14 bases between them. This CDR3 comprises 13 residues. The chain's CDR3 is CASRDFGRDGYTF. CDR3 sequence (DNA): TGTGCCAGCAGAGACTTTGGGAGGGATGGCTACACCTTC.

This sequence joins TRBV6-1 and TRBJ2-2; 11 nucleotides agree with TRBD2. Trimming removed 3 bases from V and 5 bases from J; junction bases left unmatched: 17. Germline-derived CDR1 and CDR2 are MNHNS and SASEGT. There are 20 residues in the CDR3. The CDR3 loop is CASSDHTPPGLAAQTGELFF. Here the CDR3 DNA reads TGTGCCAGCAGTGACCATACCCCTCCGGGACTAGCGGCCCAAACCGGGGAGCTGTTTTTT.

This clone was counted a few times. The gene calls are TRBV5-1 and TRBJ1-4; 7 positions match TRBD1. This CDR3 is built from 15 residues. Germline CDR1 SGHRS, CDR2 YFSETQ. The junction had 8 bases not matched to a gene; V was cut back by 4 bases and J by 5 bases. In DNA form, the CDR3 reads TGCGCCAGCAGCCACGGGACAGCAGGGAATGAAAAACTGTTTTTT. This gives the protein CASSHGTAGNEKLFF.

DNA of the CDR3: TGTGCCAGTAGTATCCCCTCTTATGCGGGGTGGGGGACAGATACGCAGTATTTT. It specifies CASSIPSYAGWGTDTQYF. This chain connects TRBV19 to TRBJ2-3; possible D gene TRBD2, 6 bases. Germline V gene sequence: CDR1 LNHDA, CDR2 SQIVND (reference sequence). CDR3 length: 18 residues. Trimming shortened V by 3 bases and J by 3 bases, and 22 bases separated the two germline ends.

The rearrangement uses TRBV10-3 and TRBJ1-1; D uncertain. Germline values: CDR1 ENHRY, CDR2 SYGVKD. This CDR3 contains 14 residues. Trimming took off 2 bases at V and 3 bases at J, with 10 bases between the two ends. As DNA, the CDR3 is TGTGCCATCAGTGAGCAGGAAGTGGACACTGAAGCTTTCTTT. Protein: CAISEQEVDTEAFF.

V is TRBV12-1 and J is TRBJ1-1. TRBV12-1 is a pseudogene. This CDR3 contains 14 residues. The CDR3 nucleotides are TGTGCCAGCAGCATGAGCAAGATCGGGACTGAAGCTTTCTTT. The encoded protein is CASSMSKIGTEAFF.

This clone has a handful of counts. The CDR3 is CASSLQGTNYGYTF. Here the CDR3 DNA reads TGTGCCAGCAGCTTGCAGGGCACTAACTATGGCTACACCTTC. V gene TRBV5-6 combines with J gene TRBJ1-2; D might be TRBD1 (5 bases). V was cut by 1 base and J by 0 bases, with 7 bases left in between. The germline CDR1 and CDR2 sequences are SGHDT and YYEEEE. The CDR3 is made up of 14 amino acids.

The rearrangement joins TRBV27 to TRBJ2-1; D is perhaps TRBD2 (5 bases). This CDR3 is 14 amino acids long. Trimming took 8 bases from V and 0 from J, leaving 11 bases between them. The germline gives CDR1 MNHEY, CDR2 SMNVEV (reference sequence). The CDR3 sequence: CASGLPSSYNEQFF. As DNA, the CDR3 is TGTGCCAGCGGACTCCCGAGCTCCTACAATGAGCAGTTCTTC.

The rearrangement links TRBV9 to TRBJ2-7; 14 bases are shared with TRBD2. V lost 4 bases and J lost 1; bases outside the gene matches: 7. This CDR3 comprises 17 residues. CDR1 is SGDLS, CDR2 YYNGEE, per germline. CDR3 sequence: CASSPRGLAGASYEQYF. CDR3 nucleotides: TGTGCCAGCAGCCCCCGGGGACTAGCGGGGGCTTCCTACGAGCAGTACTTC. The full variable domain, with the rest looked up from reference TRBV9 and TRBJ2-7, is DSGVTQTPKHLITATGQRVTLRCSPRSGDLSVYWYQQSLDQGLQFLIQYYNGEERAKGNILERFSAQQFPDLHSELNLSSLELGDSALYFCASSPRGLAGASYEQYFGPGTRLTVT.